This T cell receptor (beta chain) was captured by sequencing in a study of T cell responses to AZD1222 COVID-19 vaccine. General study points: Repertoires in all cases were sampled only once the peak T cell response had passed. Spike as a whole was targeted by vaccine-associated CD4 TCRs, dominant at 160-218 and 743-854. Breadth and depth of Spike-specific TCRs rose after two AZD1222 doses.

The CDR3 has 15 amino acids. V lost 0 bases and J lost 2, with 12 bases in between. Germline-derived CDR1 and CDR2 are SGDLS and YYNGEE. To note about this clone: Antigen specificity is unknown.

Sequenced by immunoSEQ multiplex PCR; TCRdb stores in-frame clones only, minus some. The top ten hold about 4.1% of the sample, which has approximately 180,000 clones, 85% to 90% seen once. The sample consisted of peripheral blood, taken 28 days after the second dose of the MenACWY control vaccine. J is TRBJ2-7 and V is TRBV9; D tentatively fits TRBD1 or TRBD2 (5 bases each). The sequence derives from an adult who received the MenACWY meningococcal vaccine as a control. The CDR3 loop reads CASSVDPGRTYEQYF. DNA for the CDR3: TGTGCCAGCAGCGTAGATCCGGGACGTACCTACGAGCAGTACTTC.